Below are 25 T cell receptor beta chains sequenced from a single sample in a study of blood T cells in healthy people across ages. A second roughly 6 to 12 cycle PCR used barcoded and J-beta primers. TCRdb reprocessed the 5' RACE reads with MiXCR, giving one entry per CDR3 protein. The sample records 1.5 million to 2 million distinct CDR3 sequences, about two fifths being singletons. Sequencing input: blood. The receptors were sampled from a human donor in good health.

This clonotype has just a few counts. V is TRBV9 and J is TRBJ2-3; TRBD1 matches at 10 bases. The V gene's germline CDR1 is SGDLS and CDR2 YYNGEE. Trimming took 3 bases from V and 2 from J; bases not matched to a gene: 6. The CDR3 contains 16 residues. CDR3 nucleotides: TGTGCCAGCAGCGGTGGACAGGGGGAACCCACAGATACGCAGTATTTT. It translates to CASSGGQGEPTDTQYF.

V and J are TRBV15 and TRBJ1-1; D remains ambiguous. With 5 bases removed from V and 3 bases from J, the gap between germline ends came to 13 bases. Germline V gives CDR1 LNHNV, CDR2 YYDKDF (reference sequence). This CDR3 is 14 amino acids long. In DNA form, the CDR3 reads TGTGCCACCAGCCCCCGTCTCCCGGACACTGAAGCTTTCTTT. It is translated as CATSPRLPDTEAFF.

The CDR3 region is CASSQQVVRGANVLTF. Written as DNA, the CDR3 is TGCGCCAGCAGCCAGCAGGTGGTCCGTGGGGCCAACGTCCTGACTTTC. The rearrangement links TRBV4-3 to TRBJ2-6, with D uncertain. Trimming took off 3 bases at V and 3 bases at J, with 12 bases between the two ends. Germline V gene lookup returns CDR1 LGHNA and CDR2 YSLEER. The CDR3 contains 16 residues.

The CDR3 loop is CSVAHPNQPQHF. CDR3 DNA: TGCAGCGTTGCGCACCCGAATCAGCCCCAGCATTTT. J is TRBJ1-5 and V is TRBV29-1; D ambiguous. Trimming left V 4 bases short and J 4 bases short, with 8 bases between. This CDR3 is 12 amino acids long. Germline V gene data show CDR1 as SQVTM and CDR2 as ANQGSEA.

The table lists this clonotype with many counts. This rearrangement joins TRBV29-1 to TRBJ2-7; 10 bases map to TRBD1. The CDR3 loop spans 13 amino acids. Per germline, CDR1 SQVTM and CDR2 ANQGSEA. Trimming took 6 bases from V and 5 from J; bases not matched to a gene: 7. This CDR3 is CSVLGQGGNEQYF. CDR3 bases: TGCAGCGTGCTAGGACAGGGGGGTAACGAGCAGTACTTC.

This rearrangement joins TRBV20-1 to TRBJ1-6; D is uncertain. V lost 0 bases to trimming and J lost 7 bases, with 19 bases between them. This CDR3 has 17 residues. The germline gives CDR1 DFQATT, CDR2 SNEGSKA (reference sequence). The CDR3 protein is CSARDLGRRTLNSPLHF. CDR3 sequence (DNA): TGCAGTGCTAGAGATCTAGGTAGGCGGACCTTAAATTCACCCCTCCACTTT.

The V and J genes are TRBV10-3 and TRBJ1-5, with D possibly TRBD1 on 5 matching bases. V was clipped by 2 bases and J by 3 bases, with 11 bases between them. Germline V gene data show CDR1 as ENHRY and CDR2 as SYGVKD. CDR3 length: 15 residues. Here the CDR3 DNA reads TGTGCCATCAGTGAGCCCGGGGGGAACAATCAGCCCCAGCATTTT. This encodes CAISEPGGNNQPQHF.

This clonotype was counted only a few times. This chain joins TRBV6-2 or TRBV6-3 and TRBJ1-5, with D unclear. The V gene lost 7 bases and the J gene lost 0 bases, with 16 bases spanning the gap. CDR1 is MNHEY, CDR2 SVGEGT, per germline. This CDR3 comprises 16 residues. The CDR3 region has the DNA TGTGCCAGCACCCCCTGGGGAGAATATAGCAATCAGCCCCAGCATTTT. Amino acid sequence: CASTPWGEYSNQPQHF.

The V and J genes are TRBV20-1 and TRBJ1-2, with no clear D. V dropped 6 bases and J dropped 5 bases, with 16 bases sitting between them. CDR3 size: 13 residues. Germline V gene data show CDR1 as DFQATT and CDR2 as SNEGSKA (reference sequence). CDR3 coding DNA: TGCAGTGCCACGGACGGACCGGAATATGGCTACACCTTC. This codes for CSATDGPEYGYTF.

This clonotype was found a few times. The rearrangement joins TRBV12-3 or TRBV12-4 to TRBJ1-1; 8 bases agree with TRBD1. There are 14 residues in the CDR3. V lost 6 bases and J lost 3; bases outside the gene matches: 6. The DNA for the CDR3 is TGTGCCAGCAGCTTGGGACAGGAGTACACTGAAGCTTTCTTT. This sequence encodes CASSLGQEYTEAFF.

V gene TRBV29-1 combines with J gene TRBJ2-7; 7 bases are shared with TRBD1. Germline values: CDR1 SQVTM, CDR2 ANQGSEA. V gave up 6 bases and J gave up 4 bases; unmatched junction bases: 6. The CDR3 length is 12 residues. As DNA, the CDR3 is TGCAGCGTCGCGGAACAGGGGTACGAGCAGTACTTC. Encoded protein: CSVAEQGYEQYF.

The genes are TRBV27 and TRBJ2-3, with no clear D. V lost 5 bases and J 2 bases, leaving 14 bases between the germline ends. CDR1 is MNHEY and CDR2 is SMNVEV in the germline V gene (reference sequence). This CDR3 contains 15 residues. CDR3 region: CASSPMRKNTDTQYF. The CDR3 region has the DNA TGTGCCAGCAGTCCCATGCGTAAGAACACAGATACGCAGTATTTT.

J is TRBJ1-1 and V is TRBV12-3 or TRBV12-4; D is unresolved. V lost 2 bases and J 0 bases, leaving 7 bases between the germline ends. This CDR3 has 14 residues. CDR3 nucleotides: TGTGCCAGCAGTTTATGGAATATGAACACTGAAGCTTTCTTT. It encodes CASSLWNMNTEAFF.

This chain connects TRBV5-1 to TRBJ2-1, with 13 positions matching TRBD2. CDR1 SGHRS and CDR2 YFSETQ come from the germline V gene. The V gene end was trimmed by 4 bases and the J gene end by 7 bases; junction bases not matched to a gene: 5. This CDR3 is built from 15 residues. The CDR3 bases are TGCGCCAGCAGCCAGACTAGCGGGGGGAATAATGAGCAGTTCTTC. Its protein product is CASSQTSGGNNEQFF.

This clonotype was recorded a few times. The CDR3 loop is CASSQGGHTEAFF. In DNA form, the CDR3 reads TGTGCCAGCAGCCAAGGGGGGCACACTGAAGCTTTCTTT. This chain connects TRBV4-2 to TRBJ1-1; D might be TRBD1 (6 bases). With 1 base removed from V and 3 bases from J, the gap between germline ends came to 6 bases. The CDR3 has 13 residues. Germline V CDR1 and CDR2: LGHNA, YNFKEQ.

In this sample, this clonotype turned up a few times. The chain couples TRBV7-9 to TRBJ1-2; 8 positions agree with TRBD1. The CDR3 consists of 15 residues. Per the germline V gene, CDR1 is SEHNR and CDR2 is FQNEAQ (reference sequence). Trimming at V came to 6 bases and at J to 2 bases, leaving 8 bases not matched to a gene. The CDR3 DNA reads TGTGCCAGCAGGTCCGGGACAGGTACAAACTATGGCTACACCTTC. Encoded protein: CASRSGTGTNYGYTF.

Remarks on this clonotype: One junction end does not reproduce the germline sequence, and a read error may be involved. This rearrangement joins TRBV28 to TRBJ1-2, with 11 positions matching TRBD1. The CDR3 runs to 15 residues. Germline V gene lookup returns CDR1 MDHEN and CDR2 SYDVKM. CDR3 loop: CASSLPGQGVNGYTF. CDR3 nucleotides: TGTGCCAGCAGTTTACCGGGACAGGGGGTTAATGGTTACACCTTC.

On this clonotype: A read error may account for a junction end that differs from germline. The chain combines TRBV15 with TRBJ2-3; 7 bases align to TRBD2. The CDR3 totals 16 residues. Germline CDR1 reads LNHNV; CDR2 reads YYDKDF (reference sequence). The CDR3 region is CAASSGTSGLADTQYF. In DNA, the CDR3 is TGTGCCGCCAGCAGCGGGACCTCGGGATTGGCAGATACGCAGTATTTT.

A few counts support this clonotype. The rearrangement joins TRBV7-8 to TRBJ2-5; 8 bases align to TRBD1. The end of the DNA aligns better with TRBJ2-7, so the J call may be wrong. CDR3 length: 18 residues. Germline-derived CDR1 and CDR2 are SGHVS and FQNEAQ. In DNA form, the CDR3 reads TGTGCCAGCAGCTTATCTTATCGGACAGGGTTATCGAGCTACGAGCAGTACTTC. This sequence encodes CASSLSYRTGLSSYEQYF.

This clonotype showed up just a few times. The J gene is TRBJ2-5, the V gene TRBV29-1; D may be TRBD1 (6 bases). Germline-derived CDR1 and CDR2 are SQVTM and ANQGSEA. V lost 7 bases, J lost 8 bases, and 17 bases lay in between. The CDR3 runs 12 residues. DNA for the CDR3: TGCAGCGGCTACAGGGCCGGGGATACCCAGTACTTC. Residues: CSGYRAGDTQYF.

CDR3 in DNA: TGTGCCAGCAGCCAAAGGGACAGGTTTTACAATGAGCAGTTCTTC. Translating it yields CASSQRDRFYNEQFF. The rearrangement links TRBV3-1 to TRBJ2-1, with 8 bases fitting TRBD1. CDR1 and CDR2 (germline): LGHDT, YNNKEL (reference sequence). V trimming: 2 bases; J trimming: 4 bases; junction bases outside the gene matches: 4. The CDR3 is made up of 15 amino acids.

This clonotype has only a few counts. The rearrangement links TRBV7-9 to TRBJ2-1; 9 bases match TRBD2. V was clipped by 8 bases and J by 8 bases; unmatched bases: 7. Germline V gene lookup returns CDR1 SEHNR and CDR2 FQNEAQ (reference sequence). The CDR3 spans 13 residues. CDR3 coding DNA: TGTGCCAGCTCAGGCGGGGGGGCAGATGAGCAGTTCTTC. It specifies CASSGGGADEQFF.

This clonotype was seen only a few times. This rearrangement joins TRBV20-1 to TRBJ1-6, with D hard to call. Per the germline V gene, CDR1 is DFQATT and CDR2 is SNEGSKA (reference sequence). V was pared by 6 bases and J by 0 bases, with 9 bases between. The CDR3 is 14 amino acids. The CDR3 sequence: CSATWGSYNSPLHF. Here the CDR3 DNA reads TGCAGTGCCACGTGGGGCTCCTATAATTCACCCCTCCACTTT.

Comment on this clonotype: Given the absence of the conserved phenylalanine or tryptophan at the CDR3 end, a read error is likely. The chain joins TRBV12-3 or TRBV12-4 to TRBJ1-1; D not resolved. The CDR3 is 14 amino acids. V gave up 3 bases and J gave up 4 bases, with 12 bases separating them. The CDR3 coding sequence is TGTGCCAGCAGTTTCCTTGAGGGAGGCACTGAAGCTTTCTCT. It is translated as CASSFLEGGTEAFS.

This clonotype was picked up a small number of times. The J gene is TRBJ1-2, the V gene TRBV4-3, with unresolved D. The CDR3 extends over 15 amino acids. V was trimmed by 1 base and J by 2 bases, leaving 11 bases between them. Germline assignment: CDR1 LGHNA and CDR2 YSLEER. The CDR3 loop is CASSQVYDKNYGYTF. The CDR3 DNA follows: TGCGCCAGCAGCCAAGTATACGACAAGAACTATGGCTACACCTTC.